This TCR beta chain comes out of a study of blood T cell repertoires in COVID-19. Cohort assignment relied on participant-reported clinical history. Per the study methods: It was from reference gene primer amplification that nucleated cell counts were estimated. Using immunoSEQ multiplex PCR, the repertoire was profiled, and TCRdb retains in-frame clones only, with some absent. From that table come the V and J calls and clone size; the DNA was used to work out D and trimming. The table records roughly 330,000 clones, 70% to 90% of them present only once. Germline V lookup: CDR1 SNHLY, CDR2 FYNNEI. The CDR3 length is 14 residues. Trimming removed 7 bases from V and 2 bases from J, with 14 bases in between.

This clonotype was sampled from a woman aged 25 to 45 who had recovered from COVID-19. The sequenced sample was PBMCs or T cells enriched from blood (not recorded which). This sequence joins TRBV2 and TRBJ1-1; possibly TRBD1 for D (6 bases). In nucleotides, the CDR3 is TGTGCCAGCAAGATCGGACAGTTTAACACTGAAGCTTTCTTT. This sequence encodes CASKIGQFNTEAFF.